The 12 T cell receptor beta chains listed next were all sequenced from one sample in a study of T cell responses to AZD1222 COVID-19 vaccine. Data came from immunoSEQ multiplex PCR; TCRdb stores just in-frame clones and leaves some out. The sample includes some 150,000 clones, roughly 90% of them seen just once. The sequenced sample was peripheral blood, obtained on day 0 of AZD1222 vaccination. All receptors derive from an adult in good health.

This clone was detected only once. The V call is TRBV7-2, the J call TRBJ2-7; 11 bases match TRBD2. Losses at the gene ends were 5 bases for V and 2 bases for J; bases not matched to a gene: 8. Germline lookup yields CDR1 SGHTA and CDR2 FQGNSA. The CDR3 loop spans 16 amino acids. The CDR3 is CASSPGGLADPYEQYF. The CDR3, as DNA: TGTGCCAGCAGCCCAGGGGGACTAGCGGACCCCTACGAGCAGTACTTC.

The rearrangement uses TRBV12-3 or TRBV12-4 and TRBJ2-7; a weak D match, TRBD2 (6 bases). Trimming removed 4 bases from V and 3 bases from J, with 10 bases in between. This CDR3 spans 13 amino acids. In nucleotides, the CDR3 is TGTGCCAGCAGTTGGGAGGACTACTACGAGCAGTACTTC. This codes for CASSWEDYYEQYF.

This chain links TRBV28 with TRBJ1-4, with D unclear. The V and J ends lost 0 bases and 5 bases respectively, with 10 bases between them. CDR1 and CDR2 (germline): MDHEN, SYDVKM. The CDR3 consists of 15 residues. The CDR3 region has the DNA TGTGCCAGCAGTTTATGGGCAGCACCGAATGAAAAACTGTTTTTT. This sequence encodes CASSLWAAPNEKLFF.

J is TRBJ2-5 and V is TRBV4-1, with TRBD1 matching 7 bases. The CDR3 extends over 15 amino acids. Germline V gives CDR1 MGHRA, CDR2 YSYEKL. V trimming: 0 bases; J trimming: 5 bases; junction bases outside the gene matches: 6. CDR3 loop: CASSQDGDRRETQYF. CDR3 coding DNA: TGCGCCAGCAGCCAAGATGGGGACAGACGGGAGACCCAGTACTTC.

The chain uses TRBV6-1 and TRBJ1-4, with D maybe TRBD1 (5 bases). Germline assignment: CDR1 MNHNS and CDR2 SASEGT. The CDR3 spans 16 residues. V lost 3 bases and J lost 8, with 19 bases in between. In DNA form, the CDR3 reads TGTGCCAGCAGTGAGGTATTTATCACAGGAAGGGAAAAACTGTTTTTT. Translation: CASSEVFITGREKLFF.

The V gene is TRBV4-3, the J gene TRBJ2-3; D is perhaps TRBD2 (5 bases). The ends were cut back, 4 bases at V and 4 bases at J, with 12 bases in the middle. Germline lookup yields CDR1 LGHNA and CDR2 YSLEER. CDR3 length: 14 residues. CDR3 residues: CASSPRLPPDTQYF. CDR3 DNA sequence: TGCGCCAGCAGCCCCCGACTACCCCCAGATACGCAGTATTTT.

This clone was counted only a few times. The V gene is TRBV7-2, the J gene TRBJ2-7; unclear D gene. The V gene lost 5 bases and the J gene lost 2 bases, with 10 bases spanning the gap. Germline V gene lookup returns CDR1 SGHTA and CDR2 FQGNSA. This CDR3 is built from 13 residues. The CDR3 loop is CASSPLLPYEQYF. In DNA, the CDR3 is TGTGCCAGCAGCCCCCTCCTTCCCTACGAGCAGTACTTC. Drawing the rest from reference TRBV7-2 and TRBJ2-7, the complete variable domain is GAGVSQSPSNKVTEKGKDVELRCDPISGHTALYWYRQSLGQGLEFLIYFQGNSAPDKSGLPSDRFSAERTGGSVSTLTIQRTQQEDSAVYLCASSPLLPYEQYFGPGTRLTVT.

For the CDR3, the DNA is TGTGCCAGCAGCCTCCAGGGGGACGAGCAGTACTTC. Protein: CASSLQGDEQYF. V gene TRBV12-3 or TRBV12-4 combines with J gene TRBJ2-7, with 7 bases matching TRBD1. The CDR3 runs 12 residues. After removal of 6 bases from V and 5 bases from J, the junction contained 4 bases not matched to a gene.

The CDR3 sequence: CATSRDGTGSPLHF. As DNA, the CDR3 is TGTGCCACCAGCAGAGATGGTACAGGTTCACCCCTCCACTTT. V and J are TRBV15 and TRBJ1-6; D perhaps matches TRBD1 (5 bases). V lost 0 bases and J 9 bases, leaving 9 bases between the germline ends. The CDR3 consists of 14 residues. CDR1 is LNHNV and CDR2 is YYDKDF in the germline V gene (reference sequence).

The chain joins TRBV3-1 (or the pseudogene TRBV3-2) to TRBJ2-1, with a tentative D call TRBD2 (6 bases). Trimming pared 5 bases from V and 2 bases from J, leaving 16 bases between. The germline CDR1 and CDR2 sequences are LGHDT and YNNKEL (reference sequence). The CDR3 consists of 16 residues. In DNA form, the CDR3 reads TGTGCCAGCAGCACGCGGGGTCCTCGGACCTACAATGAGCAGTTCTTC. It translates to CASSTRGPRTYNEQFF.

The genes are TRBV7-2 and TRBJ1-1; no firm D call. Trimming left V 0 bases short and J 0 bases short, with 8 bases between. The CDR3 totals 15 residues. CDR1 and CDR2 (germline): SGHTA, FQGNSA. The DNA for the CDR3 is TGTGCCAGCAGCTTAGCTCAAGGGATGAACACTGAAGCTTTCTTT. Residues: CASSLAQGMNTEAFF.

The J gene is TRBJ1-2, the V gene TRBV6-5; D is undetermined. Trimming left V 0 bases short and J 6 bases short, with 8 bases between. This CDR3 is built from 13 residues. Looked up from germline, CDR1 is MNHEY and CDR2 is SVGAGI. The CDR3 region has the DNA TGTGCCAGCAGTTACTCGAGGGCAGATGGCTACACCTTC. Its protein is CASSYSRADGYTF.